One sample yielded the 7 T cell receptor beta chains listed below, sequenced in a study of shared clonotypes between healthy human individuals (TCRdb year 2020). The method behind the library was the immunoSEQ multiplex PCR assay. As stored in TCRdb, this immuneACCESS dataset retains in-frame rearrangements with V and J assigned. A fraction of the clones does not appear; measured against another copy, unresolved V genes explain less than half of the discrepancy, and the remainder lacks a known reason. This sample has 1.6 million or so clones in its table, and roughly 97% of those were observed once. The ten largest clones capture over 1% of the sample. Sequenced: naive CD4+ T cells sorted from blood. This specimen's cell subset or site label, per the study, means: CD45RA+ positively selected. The receptor set was obtained from a man under 40 in good health.

This chain uses TRBV7-3 with TRBJ2-1, with 16 bases that match TRBD2. With 2 bases clipped from V and 6 bases from J, the junction kept 7 bases outside the gene matches. The CDR3 consists of 18 residues. Germline assignment: CDR1 SGHTA and CDR2 FQGTGA. The CDR3 DNA is TGTGCCAGCAGCTTACCGGGACTAGCGGGAGGGCGGGGCAATGAGCAGTTCTTC. It encodes CASSLPGLAGGRGNEQFF. Supplemented by reference TRBV7-3 and TRBJ2-1, the full variable domain reads GAGVSQTPSNKVTEKGKYVELRCDPISGHTALYWYRQSLGQGPEFLIYFQGTGAADDSGLPNDRFFAVRPEGSVSTLKIQRTERGDSAVYLCASSLPGLAGGRGNEQFFGPGTRLTVL.

CDR3 DNA sequence: TGTGCCAGCAGTGACCCCCCGGGACTAGCGGGATTAGAGACCCAGTACTTC. Translation: CASSDPPGLAGLETQYF. The rearrangement uses TRBV25-1 and TRBJ2-5, with 13 positions matching TRBD2. CDR3 length equals 17 residues. Germline CDR1 MGHDK, CDR2 SYGVNS. Trimming removed 3 bases from V and 4 bases from J; junction bases left unmatched: 8.

The chain is built from TRBV28 and TRBJ2-3; TRBD2 matches at 14 bases. The CDR3 covers 16 residues. CDR1 MDHEN and CDR2 SYDVKM come from the germline V gene. Trimming cost V 7 bases and J 3 bases; bases outside gene matches: 6. Here the CDR3 reads CASTPGLAGATDTQYF. In DNA, the CDR3 is TGTGCCAGCACCCCGGGACTAGCGGGAGCGACAGATACGCAGTATTTT.

The table lists this clone with a count of one. This sample also contains other DNA sequences that code for the same CDR3. The rearrangement joins TRBV27 to TRBJ2-7; D unresolved. The V and J ends lost 2 bases and 3 bases respectively, with 8 bases between them. Germline loops: CDR1 MNHEY, CDR2 SMNVEV (reference sequence). The CDR3 contains 13 residues. Written as DNA, the CDR3 is TGTGCCAGCAGTTTAAACAGCTTCTACGAGCAGTACTTC. Amino acid sequence: CASSLNSFYEQYF.

The chain links TRBV11-2 to TRBJ1-4; possibly TRBD1 for D (6 bases). Germline V gene data show CDR1 as SGHAT and CDR2 as FQNNGV. The CDR3 totals 19 residues. Trimming shortened V by 0 bases and J by 0 bases, and 17 bases separated the two germline ends. CDR3 sequence reads: CASSLDPGASSATNEKLFF. For the CDR3, the DNA is TGTGCCAGCAGCTTAGATCCGGGGGCAAGTTCTGCAACTAATGAAAAACTGTTTTTT.

This chain uses TRBV19 with TRBJ1-5, with a weak D call TRBD1 (5 bases). V lost 7 bases, J lost 7 bases, and 11 bases lay in between. The CDR3 is 12 amino acids. Germline assignment: CDR1 LNHDA and CDR2 SQIVND (reference sequence). This chain's CDR3 is CASKRGDQPQHF. The CDR3 DNA sequence: TGTGCCAGTAAGCGAGGGGACCAGCCCCAGCATTTT.

The chain recombines TRBV6-6 with TRBJ2-7; D gene ambiguous. The germline gives CDR1 MNHNY, CDR2 SVGAGI (reference sequence). The V and J ends lost 0 bases and 1 base respectively, with 10 bases between them. The CDR3 has 15 amino acids. The CDR3: CASSYSIGNSYEQYF. CDR3 DNA sequence: TGTGCCAGCAGTTACTCGATCGGCAATTCCTACGAGCAGTACTTC.